A single sample is the source of the 5 T cell receptor beta chains below, sequenced in a study of T cell changes during pregnancy in multiple sclerosis. This table comes from immunoSEQ multiplex PCR, and its TCRdb copy is limited to in-frame clones, with some not included. In the table there are 35,000 to 45,000 clones, approximately 90% of which are singletons. The sequenced sample was CD4+ T cells from peripheral blood mononuclear cells, obtained before pregnancy. These receptors were taken from a female donor with multiple sclerosis, enrolled in a pregnancy study.

The chain recombines TRBV5-1 with TRBJ1-6, with 10 bases that match TRBD1. V trimming: 4 bases; J trimming: 7 bases; junction bases outside the gene matches: 2. Germline assignment: CDR1 SGHRS and CDR2 YFSETQ. The CDR3 sequence is 14 residues long. CDR3 DNA sequence: TGCGCCAGCAGCCAGACAGGGGGCAATTCACCCCTCCACTTT. Translated, it gives CASSQTGGNSPLHF.

The chain couples TRBV5-1 to TRBJ2-1; 11 bases are shared with TRBD2. Germline V gene lookup returns CDR1 SGHRS and CDR2 YFSETQ. CDR3 size: 16 residues. The trim removed 3 bases at V and 5 bases at J, leaving 7 bases unmatched. In DNA, the CDR3 is TGCGCCAGCAGCTCTCTAGCGGGGGGATCTCACAATGAGCAGTTCTTC. Protein: CASSSLAGGSHNEQFF.

The genes are TRBV15 and TRBJ2-3, with no clear D. The CDR3 runs 14 residues. Germline values: CDR1 LNHNV, CDR2 YYDKDF (reference sequence). The V end lost 1 base, the J end lost 0 bases, and 5 bases lay between the germline ends. CDR3 sequence: CATSRAPSTDTQYF. In DNA, the CDR3 is TGTGCCACCAGCAGAGCCCCAAGCACAGATACGCAGTATTTT.

This clone is a singleton in its sample. V usage is TRBV19 and J usage is TRBJ1-5, with D possibly matching TRBD1 (5 bases). The V gene's germline CDR1 is LNHDA and CDR2 SQIVND (reference sequence). V was pared by 3 bases and J by 4 bases, with 10 bases between. The CDR3 consists of 14 residues. The CDR3 coding sequence is TGTGCCAGTAGTATTCTGGGACTTAATCAGCCCCAGCATTTT. The encoded protein is CASSILGLNQPQHF.

The chain combines TRBV7-2 with TRBJ2-4; 7 bases map to TRBD1. Germline V gene lookup returns CDR1 SGHTA and CDR2 FQGNSA. V was pared by 5 bases and J by 3 bases, with 13 bases of the junction left unmatched. The CDR3 spans 17 residues. CDR3 protein: CASSPSRDSLNKNIQYF. Written as DNA, the CDR3 is TGTGCCAGCAGCCCTAGCCGGGACAGCCTTAACAAAAACATTCAGTACTTC.